At least ten counts were recorded for the clone carrying this T cell receptor beta chain. The CDR3 totals 14 residues. Germline V gene lookup returns CDR1 SGHRS and CDR2 YFSETQ. V was cut by 2 bases and J by 10 bases, with 15 bases left in between. The sample is drawn from a study of T-cell reconstitution after alpha-beta-depleted transplantation in children. This sample's TCRbeta library carried unique molecular identifier barcodes. Via MiXCR, TCRdb re-called the PCR reads, giving one row per CDR3 protein. The data show approximately 170,000 distinct CDR3 sequences, with 11% seen just once and less than 15% held by the top ten.

This receptor was obtained from a boy aged 2-15 years with acute myeloid leukemia, due to receive a stem cell transplant. V usage is TRBV5-1 and J usage is TRBJ1-4; possibly TRBD1 for D (5 bases). The specimen was PBMCs, collected before TCRalphabeta/CD19-depleted stem cell transplant. This chain's CDR3 is CASSLGQGIGKLFF. For the CDR3, the DNA is TGCGCCAGCAGCTTAGGCCAGGGAATTGGAAAACTGTTTTTT. Full variable domain (outside the CDR3, taken from reference TRBV5-1 and TRBJ1-4): KAGVTQTPRYLIKTRGQQVTLSCSPISGHRSVSWYQQTPGQGLQFLFEYFSETQRNKGNFPGRFSGRQFSNSRSEMNVSTLELGDSALYLCASSLGQGIGKLFFGSGTQLSVL.